The 4 T cell receptor beta chains below all came from one sample that was sequenced in a study of OX40 agonist ivuxolimab in advanced cancers. Measured with immunoSEQ multiplex PCR; TCRdb has only the in-frame clones, and not every one. The sample shows about 94,000 clones, approximately 94% of them seen only once. Sequencing was performed on CD4+ or CD8+ T cells sorted from blood, taken in a trial of the OX40 agonist ivuxolimab. The receptor set was obtained from an adult with an advanced solid tumor such as melanoma, head and neck, liver or kidney cancer.

This clone was seen a single time. This chain uses TRBV6-5 with TRBJ1-2; TRBD1 matches 7 bases. With 6 bases clipped from V and 4 bases from J, the junction kept 8 bases outside the gene matches. Looked up from germline, CDR1 is MNHEY and CDR2 is SVGAGI. The CDR3 totals 14 residues. CDR3 DNA: TGTGCCAGCAGGAGACAGGGTCTTGCCTATGGCTACACCTTC. Residues: CASRRQGLAYGYTF.

The gene calls are TRBV9 and TRBJ2-1; D is possibly TRBD1 (6 bases). Trimming left V 0 bases short and J 7 bases short, with 17 bases between. CDR1 and CDR2 from the germline V gene are SGDLS and YYNGEE. The CDR3 totals 16 residues. CDR3 protein: CASSVDRGSQGNEQFF. Here the CDR3 DNA reads TGTGCCAGCAGCGTAGACAGAGGGTCCCAGGGGAATGAGCAGTTCTTC.

This chain connects TRBV19 to TRBJ2-5, with D possibly being TRBD1 (5 bases). Looked up from germline, CDR1 is LNHDA and CDR2 is SQIVND (reference sequence). The CDR3 has 13 amino acids. V gave up 6 bases and J gave up 0 bases, with 8 bases separating them. The CDR3 bases are TGTGCCAGTAGGGGCAGGGACCAAGAGACCCAGTACTTC. Translating it yields CASRGRDQETQYF.

The CDR3 is CASSERSRGHTPLYGYTF. CDR3 coding DNA: TGTGCCAGCAGTGAGAGGAGCAGGGGTCATACCCCTCTGTATGGCTACACCTTC. V is TRBV2 and J is TRBJ1-2, with a tentative D call TRBD1 (6 bases). Germline V lookup: CDR1 SNHLY, CDR2 FYNNEI. The CDR3 runs to 18 residues. The V end was cut by 3 bases, the J end by 5 bases, with 25 bases between.